Here is one TCR beta chain with its context. The antigen this receptor binds is unknown. Base qualities are missing; no much larger clone stands one base away. Each collaborating institution followed its own protocols to collect whole blood in K2EDTA tubes. Collaborator samples were shipped for TCRbeta analysis as frozen whole blood, isolated PBMCs, or DNA extracted from either sample type. The germline V gene (reference sequence) sets CDR1 to LGHDT and CDR2 to YNNKEL. From V the trimming removes 4 bases and from J it removes 8 bases, while the gene matches leave 3 bases of the junction unaccounted for. The CDR3 holds 14 amino acids from the cysteine to the phenylalanine. The kept DNA is CDR3 alone, 42 bases in frame from the first base. This entry belongs to a study of blood T cell repertoires in COVID-19 (TCRdb year 2020). Regarding the complete study: Samples from collaborators originated in the United States, Italy and Spain and spanned both the acute and convalescent phases of COVID-19. Nearly every sample came with metadata listing a de-identified subject ID, COVID-19 status, age in years and sex. Where available, HLA class I and class II types were obtained from metadata supplied by the sample provider rather than from assay-based typing. Deeply sampled blood TCRbeta repertoires from subjects exposed to, actively infected with, or recovered from COVID-19 were included in the dataset. The repertoires were made available in a free public database intended to serve as a resource for research on the immune response to SARS-CoV-2. Samples came from the ongoing ImmuneRACE study (first 160 participants) plus 1,254 subjects from 6 global collaborators. The material from the prospective study consisted of cDNA or gDNA derived from T cells, B-cell-depleted T cells, or PBMCs. Points the paper makes about the study in general: The amount of clinical and demographic metadata varied by source and participant and was provided uncurated.

The immunoSEQ Assay, a bias-controlled multiplex PCR, was used to amplify TCRbeta CDR3 regions from genomic DNA. The paper's processing steps were these. Nucleated cell counts per sample were estimated from amplification of reference gene primers within the assay. To quantify the absolute abundance of each unique TCRbeta CDR3 rearrangement, sequence reads were collapsed and filtered. For each sample, productive Simpson clonality was calculated by taking the square root of Simpson's diversity index across productive rearrangements. This immuneACCESS table, as held by TCRdb, lists in-frame sequences with V and J called but not all clones. Of the missing ones, under half trace to an unresolved V gene in checked studies; the others have no known cause. The V and J calls and clone size were taken over from that table, and D and trimming were inferred from the DNA. The sample yields about 520,000 clones; approximately 85% were counted once. More than 3% of the sample lies in the top ten.

The source material was peripheral blood. Here the chain combines TRBV3-1 (or the pseudogene TRBV3-2) and TRBJ1-6; the junction holds 9 bases that match TRBD1. This TCR came from a human donor in a cohort sampled during active COVID-19. The CDR3 loop reads CASSPRQGDSPLHF. The DNA is as follows: TGTGCCAGCAGCCCTCGACAGGGGGATTCACCCCTCCACTTT.